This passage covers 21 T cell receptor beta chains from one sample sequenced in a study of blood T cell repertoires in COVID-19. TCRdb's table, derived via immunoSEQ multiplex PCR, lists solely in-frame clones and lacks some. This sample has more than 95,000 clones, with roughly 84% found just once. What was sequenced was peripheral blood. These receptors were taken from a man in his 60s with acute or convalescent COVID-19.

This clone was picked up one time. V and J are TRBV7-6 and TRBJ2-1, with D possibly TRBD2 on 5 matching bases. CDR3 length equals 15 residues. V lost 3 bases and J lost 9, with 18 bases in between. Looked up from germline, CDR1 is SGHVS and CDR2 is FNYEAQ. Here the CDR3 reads CASSFVRGQNGEQFF. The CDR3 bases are TGTGCCAGCAGCTTTGTTCGCGGGCAAAACGGTGAGCAGTTCTTC.

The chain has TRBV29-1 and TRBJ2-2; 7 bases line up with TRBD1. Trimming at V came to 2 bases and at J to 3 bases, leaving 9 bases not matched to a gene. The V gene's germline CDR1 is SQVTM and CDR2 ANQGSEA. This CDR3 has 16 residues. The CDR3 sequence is CSVEKPRTGDTGELFF. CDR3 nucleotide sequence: TGCAGCGTTGAAAAACCACGTACAGGGGACACCGGGGAGCTGTTTTTT.

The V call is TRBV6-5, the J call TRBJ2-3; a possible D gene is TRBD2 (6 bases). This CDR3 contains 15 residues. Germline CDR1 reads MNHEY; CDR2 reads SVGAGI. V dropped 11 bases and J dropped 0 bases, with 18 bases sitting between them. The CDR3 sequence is CAGWGGGSSTDTQYF. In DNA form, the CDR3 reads TGTGCCGGATGGGGTGGGGGGAGTAGCACAGATACGCAGTATTTT.

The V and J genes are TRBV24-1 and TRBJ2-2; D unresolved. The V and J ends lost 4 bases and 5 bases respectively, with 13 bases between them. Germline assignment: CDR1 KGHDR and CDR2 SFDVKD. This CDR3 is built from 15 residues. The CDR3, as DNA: TGTGCCACCAGTGACCCTCTGGAGTCGACCGGGGAGCTGTTTTTT. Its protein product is CATSDPLESTGELFF.

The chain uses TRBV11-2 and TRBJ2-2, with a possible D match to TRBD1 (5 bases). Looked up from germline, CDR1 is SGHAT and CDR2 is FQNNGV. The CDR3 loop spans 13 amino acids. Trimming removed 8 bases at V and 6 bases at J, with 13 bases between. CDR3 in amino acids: CASRFTGSGELFF. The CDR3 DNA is TGTGCCAGCCGATTTACAGGATCCGGGGAGCTGTTTTTT.

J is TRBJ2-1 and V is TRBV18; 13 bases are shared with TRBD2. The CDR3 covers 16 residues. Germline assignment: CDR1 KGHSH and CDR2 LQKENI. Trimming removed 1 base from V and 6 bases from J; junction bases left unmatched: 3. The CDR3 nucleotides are TGTGCCAGCTCACCACGGACTAGCGGGAGTGTCAATGAGCAGTTCTTC. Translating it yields CASSPRTSGSVNEQFF.

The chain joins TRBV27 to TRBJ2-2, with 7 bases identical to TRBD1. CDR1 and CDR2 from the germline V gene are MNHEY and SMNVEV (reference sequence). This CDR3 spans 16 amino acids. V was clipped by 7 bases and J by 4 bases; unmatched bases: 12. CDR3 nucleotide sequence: TGTGCCAGCATTTCCGACAGGGCGCTCGGCACCGGGGAGCTGTTTTTT. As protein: CASISDRALGTGELFF.

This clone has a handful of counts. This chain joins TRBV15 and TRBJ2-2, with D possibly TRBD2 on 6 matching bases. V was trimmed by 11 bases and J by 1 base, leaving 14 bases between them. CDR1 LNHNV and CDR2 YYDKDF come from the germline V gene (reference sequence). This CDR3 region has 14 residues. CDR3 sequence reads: CAAARRGNTGELFF. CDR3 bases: TGTGCCGCCGCCAGGAGGGGGAACACCGGGGAGCTGTTTTTT.

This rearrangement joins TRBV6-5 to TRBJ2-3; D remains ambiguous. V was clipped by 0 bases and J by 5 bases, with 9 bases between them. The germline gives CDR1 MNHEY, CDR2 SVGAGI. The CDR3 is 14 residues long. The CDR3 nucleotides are TGTGCCAGCAGTTACTCTCCAGCAGGAGATACGCAGTATTTT. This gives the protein CASSYSPAGDTQYF.

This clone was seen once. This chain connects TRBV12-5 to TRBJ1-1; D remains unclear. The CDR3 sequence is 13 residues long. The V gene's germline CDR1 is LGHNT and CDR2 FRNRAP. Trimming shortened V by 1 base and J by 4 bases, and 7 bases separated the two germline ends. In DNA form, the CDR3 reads TGTGCTAGTGGTTTGGAGGGAGGCACTGAAGCTTTCTTT. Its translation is CASGLEGGTEAFF.

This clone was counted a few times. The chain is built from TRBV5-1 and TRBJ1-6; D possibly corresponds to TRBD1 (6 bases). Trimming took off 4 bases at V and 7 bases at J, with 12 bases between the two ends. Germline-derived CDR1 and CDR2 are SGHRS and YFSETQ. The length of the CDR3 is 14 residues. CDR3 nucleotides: TGCGCCAGCAGCGTCGGGGGGCGGAATTCACCCCTCCACTTT. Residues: CASSVGGRNSPLHF.

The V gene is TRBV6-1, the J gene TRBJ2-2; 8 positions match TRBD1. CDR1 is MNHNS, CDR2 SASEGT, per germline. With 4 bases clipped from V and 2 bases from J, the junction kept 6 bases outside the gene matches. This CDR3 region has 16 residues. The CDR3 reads CASSGGTGYNTGELFF. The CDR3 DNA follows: TGTGCCAGCAGTGGTGGGACAGGATATAACACCGGGGAGCTGTTTTTT.

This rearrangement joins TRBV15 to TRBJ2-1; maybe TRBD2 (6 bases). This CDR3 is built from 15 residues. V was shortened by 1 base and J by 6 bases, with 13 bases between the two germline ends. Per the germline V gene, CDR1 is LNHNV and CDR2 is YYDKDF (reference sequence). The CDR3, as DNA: TGTGCCACCAGCAGAGGGGGGACTCCCGGCAATGAGCAGTTCTTC. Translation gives CATSRGGTPGNEQFF.

CDR3: CAISDRPGTGDSPLHF. DNA for the CDR3: TGTGCCATCAGTGACAGGCCCGGGACAGGGGATTCACCCCTCCACTTT. The chain employs TRBV10-3 and TRBJ1-6, with 10 positions matching TRBD1. The CDR3 runs to 16 residues. Germline V gene lookup returns CDR1 ENHRY and CDR2 SYGVKD. V gave up 3 bases and J gave up 8 bases; unmatched junction bases: 7.

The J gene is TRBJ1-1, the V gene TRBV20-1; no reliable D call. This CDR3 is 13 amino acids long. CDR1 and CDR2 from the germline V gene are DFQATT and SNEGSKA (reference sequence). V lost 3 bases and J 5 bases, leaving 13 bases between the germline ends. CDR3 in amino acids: CSASGGSRTEAFF. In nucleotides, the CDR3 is TGCAGTGCTAGTGGAGGGTCGAGGACTGAAGCTTTCTTT.

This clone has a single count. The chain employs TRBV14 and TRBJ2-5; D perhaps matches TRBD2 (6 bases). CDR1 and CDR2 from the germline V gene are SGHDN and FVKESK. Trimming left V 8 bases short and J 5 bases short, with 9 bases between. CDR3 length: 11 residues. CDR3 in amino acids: CASAGYETQYF. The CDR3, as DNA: TGTGCCAGCGCGGGGTACGAGACCCAGTACTTC.

CDR3 in amino acids: CASSQVHWTVNTGELFF. In nucleotides, the CDR3 is TGTGCCAGCAGCCAAGTTCATTGGACAGTCAACACCGGGGAGCTGTTTTTT. The chain has TRBV3-1 (or the pseudogene TRBV3-2) and TRBJ2-2; possible D gene TRBD1, 6 bases. V was clipped by 1 base and J by 2 bases, with 14 bases between them. Germline V CDR1 and CDR2: LGHDT, YNNKEL (reference sequence). The CDR3 loop spans 17 amino acids.

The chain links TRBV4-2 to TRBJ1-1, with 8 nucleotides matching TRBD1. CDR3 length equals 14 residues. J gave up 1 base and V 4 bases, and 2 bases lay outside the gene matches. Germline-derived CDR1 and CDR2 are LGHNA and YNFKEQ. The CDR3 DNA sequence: TGTGCCAGCAGCCCGACAGGGGCGAACACTGAAGCTTTCTTT. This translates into CASSPTGANTEAFF.

For the CDR3, the DNA is TGTGCCAGCAGTTCATATATCAGGGCTAACTATGGCTACACCTTC. This sequence encodes CASSSYIRANYGYTF. This chain connects TRBV28 to TRBJ1-2; TRBD1 is a possible D gene (5 bases). The CDR3 consists of 15 residues. Trimming removed 4 bases at V and 0 bases at J, with 12 bases between. The V gene's germline CDR1 is MDHEN and CDR2 SYDVKM.

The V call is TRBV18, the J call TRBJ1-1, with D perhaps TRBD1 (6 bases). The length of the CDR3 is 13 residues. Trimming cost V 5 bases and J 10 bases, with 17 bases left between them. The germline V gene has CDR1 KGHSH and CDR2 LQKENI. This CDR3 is CASSAGRGYGAFF. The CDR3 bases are TGTGCCAGCTCAGCCGGTAGGGGGTACGGAGCTTTCTTT.

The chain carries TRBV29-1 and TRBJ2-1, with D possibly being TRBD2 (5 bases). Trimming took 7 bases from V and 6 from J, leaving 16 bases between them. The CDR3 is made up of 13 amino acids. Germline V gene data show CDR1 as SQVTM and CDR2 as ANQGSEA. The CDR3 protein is CSGSAAFSNEQFF. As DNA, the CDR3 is TGCAGCGGGTCAGCGGCCTTCTCCAATGAGCAGTTCTTC.